Listed below are T cell receptor beta chains from one sample, sequenced in a study of blood T cell repertoires in COVID-19. Clones were sequenced by immunoSEQ multiplex PCR, and TCRdb holds only the in-frame ones, with some missing. The sample includes 400,000 to 550,000 clones, about 89% of them seen just once. The material sequenced was peripheral blood. All receptors derive from a woman in her twenties or thirties with acute or convalescent COVID-19. The CDR3 runs from the conserved cysteine through the conserved F or W. The order of the fields is CDR3 length, V gene, clone size, J gene, CDR3 protein. Size tells how often a clone was seen (once, few, many) or the class of an expanded clone, and some rows leave it out.

len: 15; v_gene: TRBV6-2/TRBV6-3; abundance: .; j_gene: TRBJ1-5; CDR3aa: CASSSYRQGDQPQHF
len: 14; v_gene: TRBV5-5; abundance: .; j_gene: TRBJ1-4; CDR3aa: CASSLRSAVEKLFF
len: 13; v_gene: TRBV27; abundance: .; j_gene: TRBJ1-5; CDR3aa: CASSLTGGQPQHF
len: 17; v_gene: TRBV3-1/TRBV3-2; abundance: .; j_gene: TRBJ2-1; CDR3aa: CASSQATGGPYYNEQFF
len: 14; v_gene: TRBV2; abundance: .; j_gene: TRBJ2-7; CDR3aa: CASRAGGSSYEQYF
len: 13; v_gene: TRBV9; abundance: .; j_gene: TRBJ2-7; CDR3aa: CASSQMTSRRLYF
len: 16; v_gene: TRBV5-6; abundance: .; j_gene: TRBJ2-7; CDR3aa: CASSPRWGRSSYEQYF
len: 16; v_gene: TRBV5-1; abundance: once; j_gene: TRBJ1-1; CDR3aa: CASSSRTGVMNTEAFF
len: 19; v_gene: TRBV5-6; abundance: .; j_gene: TRBJ2-1; CDR3aa: CASSLASGGTGPLYNEQFF
len: 15; v_gene: TRBV3-1/TRBV3-2; abundance: .; j_gene: TRBJ1-2; CDR3aa: CASSQDMTGLYGYTF
len: 13; v_gene: TRBV28; abundance: .; j_gene: TRBJ1-1; CDR3aa: CASSLEANTEAFF
len: 12; v_gene: TRBV13; abundance: .; j_gene: TRBJ2-1; CDR3aa: CASSHTYNEQFF
len: 14; v_gene: TRBV5-1; abundance: .; j_gene: TRBJ1-5; CDR3aa: CASSLGGASQPQHF
len: 16; v_gene: TRBV4-1; abundance: .; j_gene: TRBJ2-2; CDR3aa: CASSRLSGENTGELFF
len: 15; v_gene: TRBV28; abundance: .; j_gene: TRBJ1-5; CDR3aa: CASSAAGGSNQPQHF
len: 17; v_gene: TRBV3-1/TRBV3-2; abundance: .; j_gene: TRBJ1-3; CDR3aa: CASSHPTEPTSGNTIYF
len: 15; v_gene: TRBV19; abundance: .; j_gene: TRBJ1-2; CDR3aa: CASSPRTGTGAGYTF
len: 15; v_gene: TRBV7-9; abundance: .; j_gene: TRBJ2-1; CDR3aa: CASSLSAGVFNEQFF
len: 13; v_gene: TRBV7-8; abundance: .; j_gene: TRBJ2-7; CDR3aa: CVTLQGAGDEQYF
len: 12; v_gene: TRBV19; abundance: many; j_gene: TRBJ1-1; CDR3aa: CATRDRGPEAFF
len: 15; v_gene: TRBV4-2; abundance: .; j_gene: TRBJ2-7; CDR3aa: CASSQDLAGSYEQYF
len: 11; v_gene: TRBV20-1; abundance: .; j_gene: TRBJ2-3; CDR3aa: CSATPGRAQYF
len: 14; v_gene: TRBV5-1; abundance: .; j_gene: TRBJ1-1; CDR3aa: CASSYTGWNTEAFF
len: 14; v_gene: TRBV5-4; abundance: .; j_gene: TRBJ1-3; CDR3aa: CASSARGSGNTIYF
len: 14; v_gene: TRBV27; abundance: .; j_gene: TRBJ2-1; CDR3aa: CASSSGQQYNEQFF
len: 16; v_gene: TRBV27; abundance: many; j_gene: TRBJ2-2; CDR3aa: CASSLFGGGSTGELFF
len: 14; v_gene: TRBV18; abundance: .; j_gene: TRBJ1-5; CDR3aa: CASSGGTGDQPQHF
len: 12; v_gene: TRBV14; abundance: .; j_gene: TRBJ2-7; CDR3aa: CASSQKRFRQYF
len: 14; v_gene: TRBV7-3; abundance: once; j_gene: TRBJ2-6; CDR3aa: CASGETGGANVLTF
len: 14; v_gene: TRBV11-2; abundance: .; j_gene: TRBJ2-4; CDR3aa: CASSSEVAKNIQYF
len: 13; v_gene: TRBV10-3; abundance: .; j_gene: TRBJ1-2; CDR3aa: CAITPTGNYGYTF
len: 14; v_gene: TRBV4-1; abundance: .; j_gene: TRBJ2-7; CDR3aa: CASSLQQGAYEQYF
len: 18; v_gene: TRBV30; abundance: .; j_gene: TRBJ2-7; CDR3aa: CACSRLAGGHTLSYEQYF
len: 15; v_gene: TRBV28; abundance: .; j_gene: TRBJ1-2; CDR3aa: CASSHRQYPYYGYTF
len: 15; v_gene: TRBV18; abundance: .; j_gene: TRBJ2-3; CDR3aa: CASSERRVRDSGQYF
len: 12; v_gene: TRBV25-1; abundance: .; j_gene: TRBJ1-1; CDR3aa: CASSELGQKAFF
len: 15; v_gene: TRBV3-1/TRBV3-2; abundance: .; j_gene: TRBJ2-6; CDR3aa: CASSQQGAGANVLTF
len: 18; v_gene: TRBV6-2/TRBV6-3; abundance: .; j_gene: TRBJ2-1; CDR3aa: CASSYSFRGSGSYNEQFF
len: 14; v_gene: TRBV27; abundance: .; j_gene: TRBJ2-1; CDR3aa: CASSRTGGVDEQFF
len: 13; v_gene: TRBV6-5; abundance: .; j_gene: TRBJ1-5; CDR3aa: CASSPRGNQPQHF
len: 14; v_gene: TRBV3-1/TRBV3-2; abundance: .; j_gene: TRBJ2-7; CDR3aa: CASSPGLGSYEQYF
len: 15; v_gene: TRBV7-6; abundance: .; j_gene: TRBJ2-3; CDR3aa: CASTPGGGGTDTQYF
len: 14; v_gene: TRBV11-2; abundance: .; j_gene: TRBJ2-1; CDR3aa: CASTTGEAYNEQFF
len: 15; v_gene: TRBV21-1; abundance: .; j_gene: TRBJ1-5; CDR3aa: CASTHGDLSNQPQHF
len: 12; v_gene: TRBV28; abundance: many; j_gene: TRBJ1-6; CDR3aa: CASSPPRGPLHF
len: 16; v_gene: TRBV19; abundance: .; j_gene: TRBJ2-7; CDR3aa: CASSTQQGASAYEQYF
len: 15; v_gene: TRBV7-2; abundance: .; j_gene: TRBJ1-2; CDR3aa: CASSFGTGLNYGYTF
len: 12; v_gene: TRBV7-9; abundance: .; j_gene: TRBJ2-5; CDR3aa: CASSILTSAQYF
len: 17; v_gene: TRBV5-1; abundance: .; j_gene: TRBJ1-6; CDR3aa: CASSLNRWSSYNSPLHF
len: 14; v_gene: TRBV2; abundance: .; j_gene: TRBJ2-3; CDR3aa: CASSERGSADTQYF
len: 17; v_gene: TRBV5-6; abundance: .; j_gene: TRBJ2-3; CDR3aa: CASSSLAGTRYTDTQYF
len: 16; v_gene: TRBV19; abundance: .; j_gene: TRBJ2-1; CDR3aa: CASSARGGGSYNEQFF
len: 15; v_gene: TRBV10-3; abundance: .; j_gene: TRBJ2-1; CDR3aa: CAISDLAGGHNEQFF
len: 14; v_gene: TRBV5-1; abundance: once; j_gene: TRBJ2-7; CDR3aa: CASSLWQGGYEQYF